The 8 T cell receptor beta chains reported below all come from one sample, sequenced in a study of T-cell memory formation after mild COVID-19. TCRdb called the 5' RACE reads again in MiXCR, with one record for every CDR3 protein. This table has about 560,000 distinct CDR3 sequences, less than 25% appearing once. The sequenced sample was PBMCs or a T cell subset sorted from them (not recorded which). Every receptor here comes from an adult woman who had mild COVID-19 (a few samples of this study predate the infection). Cell type and time point are not known.

The chain links TRBV30 to TRBJ2-5; D gene ambiguous. V lost 2 bases and J lost 5, with 9 bases in between. Germline V gives CDR1 GTSNPN, CDR2 SVGIG (reference sequence). The CDR3 runs to 12 residues. In DNA, the CDR3 is TGTGCCTGGAGTACTGCGCGTGAGACCCAGTACTTC. Translation: CAWSTARETQYF.

Only a few counts were recorded for this clonotype. V is TRBV20-1 and J is TRBJ1-3; the D is unclear. This CDR3 contains 12 residues. The V and J ends lost 7 bases and 4 bases respectively, with 11 bases between them. Germline loops: CDR1 DFQATT, CDR2 SNEGSKA (reference sequence). In DNA, the CDR3 is TGCAGTGTCGCTGTGTGGGGAAACACCATATATTTT. Protein sequence: CSVAVWGNTIYF.

This clonotype was seen a few times. The chain links TRBV12-3 or TRBV12-4 to TRBJ1-5; no clear D gene. CDR3 length: 14 residues. The V and J ends lost 4 bases and 1 base respectively, with 8 bases between them. The DNA of the CDR3 is TGTGCCAGCAGTTCCCTCGGGAGCAATCAGCCCCAGCATTTT. This codes for CASSSLGSNQPQHF.

The CDR3 is CAWLHPATSAEQYF. As DNA, the CDR3 is TGTGCCTGGCTGCACCCGGCGACATCTGCCGAGCAGTACTTC. V is TRBV30 and J is TRBJ2-7; no clear D. V was pared by 5 bases and J by 6 bases, with 20 bases between. CDR1 is GTSNPN, CDR2 SVGIG, per germline (reference sequence). The CDR3 sequence is 14 residues long.

This clonotype was recorded only once. The chain is built from TRBV25-1 and TRBJ1-2; D uncertain. Germline V gene sequence: CDR1 MGHDK, CDR2 SYGVNS. V gave up 1 base and J gave up 0 bases, with 9 bases separating them. CDR3 size: 15 residues. The chain's CDR3 is CASSEWSRANYGYTF. The CDR3 nucleotides are TGTGCCAGCAGTGAATGGTCAAGAGCTAACTATGGCTACACCTTC.

The chain employs TRBV6-2 or TRBV6-3 and TRBJ1-1, with a tentative D call TRBD1 (5 bases). The CDR3 runs to 14 residues. The germline V gene encodes CDR1 MNHEY and CDR2 SVGEGT. V shed 4 bases and J shed 5 bases, with 14 bases lying between them. CDR3 in DNA: TGTGCCAGCAGTTGGGGGTCCGAGGGAACTGAAGCTTTCTTT. It translates to CASSWGSEGTEAFF.

The chain has TRBV6-5 and TRBJ1-2, with TRBD1 as a possible D gene (5 bases). The germline CDR1 and CDR2 sequences are MNHEY and SVGAGI. V lost 6 bases and J 8 bases, leaving 22 bases between the germline ends. The CDR3 has 15 residues. Written as DNA, the CDR3 is TGTGCCAGCAGGGCTGAGAGTTGGGGGTGGAAAGGCTACACCTTC. It codes for CASRAESWGWKGYTF.

In this sample, this clonotype turned up a few times. This chain uses TRBV2 with TRBJ2-5; D gene unclear. The ends were cut back, 2 bases at V and 5 bases at J, with 3 bases in the middle. Germline CDR1 reads SNHLY; CDR2 reads FYNNEI. The CDR3 totals 11 residues. As DNA, the CDR3 is TGTGCCAGCAGTGAACTGGAGACCCAGTACTTC. The encoded protein is CASSELETQYF.